The sequence of this TCR beta chain was determined in a study of T cell responses to AZD1222 COVID-19 vaccine. Whole-study results and caveats: Nearly half of unique spike-specific TCRs reportedly avoided B.1.351 and B.1.1.7 mutated regions. The donor group comprised mostly white British people and more females; the analysis possibly underestimated clonal diversity. After two AZD1222 doses, spike-specific TCR breadth and depth rose versus day 0. Regions 160-218 and 743-854 dominated among vaccine-associated CD4 TCRs spanning spike.

This table comes from immunoSEQ multiplex PCR, and its TCRdb copy is limited to in-frame clones, with some not included. Of some 150,000 clones in the sample, around 90% were seen once. The V and J ends lost 6 bases and 2 bases respectively, with 10 bases between them. The CDR3 covers 13 residues. On this clone itself: Antigen specificity is unknown. Other DNA variants within this sample encode the same CDR3.

The rearrangement joins TRBV12-3 or TRBV12-4 to TRBJ1-2; D may be TRBD1 (6 bases). The sequences come from peripheral blood, collected on day 0 of MenACWY control vaccination. This clonotype was obtained from an adult in good health. In DNA form, the CDR3 reads TGTGCCAGCAGCCTACAGGGAAACTATGGCTACACCTTC. Amino acids: CASSLQGNYGYTF.